This TCR beta chain was sequenced for a study of siplizumab effects on memory and regulatory T cells. Findings and caveats of the study: There appeared to be greater diversity in naive T cells than in memory cells, and naive T cells seemed major contributors to the alloresponse. Proliferating clones, CD4+ or CD8+, lacked an assignable naive or memory phenotype in roughly 75-95% of cases.

The data were produced by immunoSEQ multiplex PCR, yet TCRdb's version contains in-frame clones alone and is incomplete. The repertoire holds about 94,000 clones, with 85% to 95% as singletons. About this clone itself: Its target is unknown.

The CDR3 spans 15 residues. The source of this sequence is a human donor in good health. The gene calls are TRBV21-1 and TRBJ2-3. TRBV21-1 is a pseudogene. The sample was non-Treg CD4+ T cells sorted from blood. CDR3 region: CASRFTRRSTDTQYF. DNA for the CDR3: TGTGCCAGCAGGTTCACTCGTAGGAGCACAGATACGCAGTATTTT.